The rows below give T cell receptor beta chains drawn from one sample of a study of shared clonotypes between healthy human individuals. Using immunoSEQ multiplex PCR, the repertoire was profiled, and TCRdb retains in-frame clones only, with some absent. The sample records 2 million to 2.5 million clones, approximately 94% being singletons. Sequenced input: naive CD4+ T cells sorted from blood. The receptors were gathered from a man aged 18 to 29 in good health. CDR3s include the opening cysteine and the closing phenylalanine or tryptophan. D genes are given only for firm matches. Expanded clones are given a class, and other clones once, few, many or no size at all.

TRBV7-2	TRBD2	.	TRBJ2-3	TGTGCCAGCAGCTTAGCGGGACTAGCGGGGGGGGATACGCAGTATTTT	CASSLAGLAGGDTQYF
TRBV27	.	once	TRBJ1-1	TGTGCCAGCAGTCCGGGCCAGGGGACACCTGAAGCTTTCTTT	CASSPGQGTPEAFF
TRBV11-2	.	.	TRBJ2-3	TGTGCCAGCAGCTTAGAAGGCGGGAGCACAGATACGCAGTATTTT	CASSLEGGSTDTQYF
TRBV9	TRBD1	.	TRBJ1-2	TGTGCCAGCAGCCCCAGGGGGCACTATGGCTACACCTTC	CASSPRGHYGYTF
TRBV2	TRBD2	.	TRBJ2-7	TGTGCCAGCAGTGAAGAATCGAGCGGGGGGTTCGAGCAGTACTTC	CASSEESSGGFEQYF
TRBV11-2	.	.	TRBJ2-7	TGTGCCAGCAGCTTAGACGCTAGCGCGTCCTACGAGCAGTACTTC	CASSLDASASYEQYF
TRBV7-9	.	.	TRBJ1-1	TGTGCCAGCAGCATAGTAGGGGGCACTGAAGCTTTCTTT	CASSIVGGTEAFF
TRBV7-8	TRBD1	.	TRBJ2-4	TGTGCCAGCAGCTTAACAGGACAGGCACCGACAGTGATTAGAAACATTCAGTACTTC	CASSLTGQAPTVIRNIQYF
TRBV7-9	.	.	TRBJ1-2	TGTGCCAGCAGCTCGGACAGAACTAACTATGGCTACACCTTC	CASSSDRTNYGYTF
TRBV11-2	.	.	TRBJ1-2	TGTGCCAGCCGACGTCCGGGTGTTCGGCACTATGGCTACACCTTC	CASRRPGVRHYGYTF
TRBV10-3	.	.	TRBJ1-1	TGTGCCATCAGTGAGTACGGGGGTTCGAACACTGAAGCTTTCTTT	CAISEYGGSNTEAFF
TRBV11-2	.	.	TRBJ2-7	TGTGCCAGCAGCCCACAGACGTACGAGCAGTACTTC	CASSPQTYEQYF
TRBV9	TRBD1	.	TRBJ2-7	TGTGCCAGCAGCGCCGGACAGGGGGGCAGCTACGAGCAGTACTTC	CASSAGQGGSYEQYF
TRBV4-2	.	.	TRBJ2-7	TGTGCCAGCAGCCAAGGCAGGGAGCAGTACTTC	CASSQGREQYF
TRBV7-8	TRBD2	.	TRBJ2-5	TGTGCCAGCAGCTCGCGGGACTATTCGAAGTTGTATCAAGAGACCCAGTACTTC	CASSSRDYSKLYQETQYF
TRBV7-9	.	.	TRBJ2-1	TGTGCCAGCCAGGAGGGATACAATGAGCAGTTCTTC	CASQEGYNEQFF
TRBV18	TRBD2	.	TRBJ2-5	TGTGCCAGCTCACCATTCTACTCGGGGGGGGAAGAGACCCAGTACTTC	CASSPFYSGGEETQYF
TRBV6-1	.	.	TRBJ1-5	TGTGCCAGCAGTGAAATTAATCAGCCCCAGCATTTT	CASSEINQPQHF
TRBV5-1	.	.	TRBJ2-5	TGCGCCAGCAGCTTGGTGGGGGGCCAAGAGACCCAGTACTTC	CASSLVGGQETQYF
TRBV28	.	.	TRBJ1-1	TGTGCCAGCAGTGCCGGGGACTACACTGAAGCTTTCTTT	CASSAGDYTEAFF
TRBV6-5	.	once	TRBJ1-2	TGTGCCAGCAGTTATTTCCCCCTCGGTGGCTACACCTTC	CASSYFPLGGYTF
TRBV29-1	.	.	TRBJ1-2	TGCAGCGTTGAAAGGGGGGCGGGCTACACCTTC	CSVERGAGYTF
TRBV7-9	.	.	TRBJ1-5	TGTGCCAGCAGCCGCAAGGGAGACAATCAGCCCCAGCATTTT	CASSRKGDNQPQHF
TRBV10-3	.	.	TRBJ1-4	TGTGCCATCAGTGCCGCAGGGGAAGGGGAAAAACTGTTTTTT	CAISAAGEGEKLFF
TRBV19	TRBD1	.	TRBJ2-7	TGTGCCAGTAGTGCACCCTCGTGGACAGGGATCGACGAGCAGTACTTC	CASSAPSWTGIDEQYF
TRBV5-1	TRBD1	.	TRBJ2-5	TGCGCCAGCAGCTTGATAACAGGGGGCCGAGAGACCCAGTACTTC	CASSLITGGRETQYF
TRBV18	TRBD2	.	TRBJ2-6	TGTGCCAGCTCACACCCTGGGGGGGCTGGGGCCAACGTCCTGACTTTC	CASSHPGGAGANVLTF
TRBV15	.	.	TRBJ2-1	TGTGCCACCAGCAGAGATGAACCAGCGGTCCTGCATGAGCAGTTCTTC	CATSRDEPAVLHEQFF
TRBV15	.	.	TRBJ2-7	TGTGCCACCAGCAGGTTTCCCCTTAGCGCCGAGGGTCCAGTCTACGAGCAGTACTTC	CATSRFPLSAEGPVYEQYF
TRBV15	.	.	TRBJ2-7	TGTGCCACCAGCAGAACAGGTTCACCGCTGTACTTC	CATSRTGSPLYF
TRBV7-8	.	.	TRBJ2-2	TGTGCCAGCAGCTTACTAGGGGAGCTGTTTTTT	CASSLLGELFF
TRBV5-1	TRBD1	.	TRBJ1-4	TGCGCCAGCGGACGGGGGACAGGCGTTTCAACTAATGAAAAACTGTTTTTT	CASGRGTGVSTNEKLFF
TRBV5-1	.	.	TRBJ2-7	TGCGCCAGCAGCTTGGAGCCCAGAGAGTGGGAGCAGTACTTC	CASSLEPREWEQYF
TRBV7-8	.	.	TRBJ2-7	TGTGCCAGCAGCTTTGCAGGGAGCTACGAGCAGTACTTC	CASSFAGSYEQYF
TRBV6-5	.	.	TRBJ1-1	TGTGCCAGCAGTCAAAGTGGGACGTATGAAGCTTTCTTT	CASSQSGTYEAFF
TRBV5-1	.	.	TRBJ1-2	TGCGCCAGCAGCGGGTGGTCCGACGCCTATGGCTACACCTTC	CASSGWSDAYGYTF
TRBV11-2	.	.	TRBJ1-1	TGTGCCAGCAGCTTAGCAGGGGCAGGGGTGAACACTGAAGCTTTCTTT	CASSLAGAGVNTEAFF
TRBV19	TRBD1	.	TRBJ1-5	TGTGCCAGTAGAAAAGGACAGGGGGCGGATATTGGCAATCAGCCCCAGCATTTT	CASRKGQGADIGNQPQHF
TRBV11-3	.	.	TRBJ1-1	TGTGCCAGCAGCTTCGGGCCTAACACTGAAGCTTTCTTT	CASSFGPNTEAFF
TRBV2	TRBD1	.	TRBJ2-7	TGTGCCAGCAGTGAAGGACAGGGGGTGATCAGCTCCTACGAGCAGTACTTC	CASSEGQGVISSYEQYF
TRBV6-5	.	.	TRBJ1-1	TGTGCCAGCAGGCGGGGCGGATCTTTCTTT	CASRRGGSFF